The 22 T cell receptor beta chains presented below share a single source sample, sequenced in a study of T-cell memory formation after mild COVID-19. TCRdb reanalysed the 5' RACE reads using MiXCR and keeps one entry per CDR3 protein. The sample holds just under 350,000 distinct CDR3 sequences; over 10% are singletons and the top ten take around a fifth. The material sequenced was PBMCs or a T cell subset sorted from them (not recorded which). The receptors derive from a man between 18 and 35 years old who had mild COVID-19 (a few samples of this study predate the infection). Cell type and time point are not known.

This clonotype came up a few times. The J gene is TRBJ2-2, the V gene TRBV7-9, with unresolved D. Germline CDR1 and CDR2: SEHNR and FQNEAQ (reference sequence). Trimming shortened V by 5 bases and J by 1 base, and 8 bases separated the two germline ends. This CDR3 contains 14 residues. The CDR3 DNA reads TGTGCCAGCAGCCAGTCCCTGAACACCGGGGAGCTGTTTTTT. This sequence encodes CASSQSLNTGELFF.

The chain employs TRBV20-1 and TRBJ2-1; TRBD1 aligns across 8 bases. The CDR3 sequence is 16 residues long. Per the germline V gene, CDR1 is DFQATT and CDR2 is SNEGSKA (reference sequence). The ends lost 6 bases at V and 10 bases at J; junction bases unmatched: 20. CDR3 amino acids: CSAAGSGTGYLGEQFF. The CDR3 nucleotides are TGCAGTGCCGCCGGTTCCGGGACAGGTTATCTGGGGGAGCAGTTCTTC.

The chain combines TRBV7-8 with TRBJ2-3; 11 nucleotides agree with TRBD2. CDR3 length: 17 amino acids. Germline CDR1 reads SGHVS; CDR2 reads FQNEAQ. Trimming took 5 bases from V and 3 from J; bases not matched to a gene: 10. The CDR3 loop is CASSRKDSGGATDTQYF. CDR3 in DNA: TGTGCCAGCAGCCGAAAAGATAGCGGGGGGGCAACAGATACGCAGTATTTT. Combining the CDR3 with reference TRBV7-8 and TRBJ2-3 gives the whole variable domain GAGVSQSPRYKVAKRGQDVALRCDPISGHVSLFWYQQALGQGPEFLTYFQNEAQLDKSGLPSDRFFAERPEGSVSTLKIQRTQQEDSAVYLCASSRKDSGGATDTQYFGPGTRLTVL.

The table lists this clonotype with a few counts. The chain combines TRBV7-9 with TRBJ2-7, with 7 positions matching TRBD1. V trimming: 5 bases; J trimming: 2 bases; junction bases outside the gene matches: 6. The germline gives CDR1 SEHNR, CDR2 FQNEAQ (reference sequence). The CDR3 has 14 amino acids. This CDR3 reads CASSRPGQPYEQYV. The CDR3 nucleotides read TGTGCCAGCAGCCGTCCGGGACAGCCCTACGAGCAGTACGTC.

This clonotype has just a few counts. This sequence joins TRBV6-2 or TRBV6-3 and TRBJ2-6; D is unclear. This CDR3 comprises 16 residues. The germline CDR1 and CDR2 sequences are MNHEY and SVGEGT. Trimming took 2 bases from V and 0 from J, leaving 8 bases between them. The CDR3 protein is CASSYESSSGANVLTF. CDR3 bases: TGTGCCAGCAGTTACGAGAGCTCCTCTGGGGCCAACGTCCTGACTTTC.

The V and J genes are TRBV4-2 and TRBJ1-1; D is possibly TRBD1 (5 bases). V lost 4 bases, J lost 5 bases, and 26 bases lay in between. Germline-derived CDR1 and CDR2 are LGHNA and YNFKEQ. CDR3 length: 18 residues. CDR3 protein: CASSRSGRGAADGTEAFF. The CDR3 nucleotides read TGTGCCAGCAGCCGAAGCGGGCGGGGCGCGGCGGATGGGACTGAAGCTTTCTTT.

A few counts support this clonotype. This chain links TRBV11-2 with TRBJ2-7; TRBD1 matches 10 bases. J was trimmed by 6 bases and V by 4 bases; bases with no gene match: 9. The germline V gene encodes CDR1 SGHAT and CDR2 FQNNGV. CDR3 length equals 15 residues. The CDR3 protein is CASSSGQGRLGEQYF. CDR3 nucleotides: TGTGCCAGCAGCTCGGGACAGGGGCGGCTAGGCGAGCAGTACTTC.

In its sample, this clonotype was seen many times. V gene TRBV5-1 combines with J gene TRBJ2-3; 10 bases line up with TRBD2. The germline V gene encodes CDR1 SGHRS and CDR2 YFSETQ. The V gene end was trimmed by 0 bases and the J gene end by 4 bases; junction bases not matched to a gene: 5. The CDR3 spans 16 residues. CDR3: CASSLDSGGNADTQYF. Written as DNA, the CDR3 is TGCGCCAGCAGCTTGGATAGCGGGGGGAATGCAGATACGCAGTATTTT.

This clonotype occurred many times. The chain is built from TRBV7-9 and TRBJ2-7, with D possibly TRBD1 on 6 matching bases. V lost 5 bases to trimming and J lost 5 bases, with 10 bases between them. Germline V gene lookup returns CDR1 SEHNR and CDR2 FQNEAQ (reference sequence). The CDR3 sequence is 12 residues long. In DNA, the CDR3 is TGTGCCAGCAGCCACGGGACAAACGAGCAGTACGTC. Protein: CASSHGTNEQYV.

This clonotype was observed a handful of times. The chain uses TRBV7-2 and TRBJ2-7, with 7 bases that match TRBD1. With V trimmed by 1 base and J by 3 bases, 12 bases remained unmatched. The CDR3 has 17 amino acids. CDR1 is SGHTA, CDR2 FQGNSA, per germline. CDR3: CASSLVITGAGGYEQYF. The CDR3 DNA sequence: TGTGCCAGCAGCTTAGTTATAACAGGGGCAGGGGGCTACGAGCAGTACTTC.

V usage is TRBV6-2 or TRBV6-3 and J usage is TRBJ1-2, with D perhaps TRBD1 (6 bases). The CDR3 spans 13 residues. Looked up from germline, CDR1 is MNHEY and CDR2 is SVGEGT. Trimming removed 6 bases at V and 7 bases at J, with 15 bases between. The CDR3 region is CASRTGFTGGYTF. The CDR3 region has the DNA TGTGCCAGCAGGACAGGTTTTACCGGTGGCTACACCTTC.

V gene TRBV7-9 combines with J gene TRBJ1-1; D uncertain. The germline V gene encodes CDR1 SEHNR and CDR2 FQNEAQ (reference sequence). The CDR3 extends over 15 amino acids. V was shortened by 5 bases and J by 4 bases, with 17 bases between the two germline ends. Written as DNA, the CDR3 is TGTGCCAGCAGCCCAAAAATCCGAGTAGGCACTGAAGCTTTCTTT. Translation: CASSPKIRVGTEAFF.

This sequence joins TRBV7-9 and TRBJ1-1; D remains unclear. V lost 2 bases and J lost 5, with 12 bases in between. Germline V CDR1 and CDR2: SEHNR, FQNEAQ (reference sequence). The CDR3 loop spans 14 amino acids. CDR3 amino acids: CASSLRVRETEAFF. CDR3 DNA: TGTGCCAGCAGCTTAAGGGTGCGGGAGACTGAAGCTTTCTTT.

The rearrangement uses TRBV20-1 and TRBJ2-7; 7 bases map to TRBD2. V trimming: 1 base; J trimming: 0 bases; junction bases outside the gene matches: 3. From germline, CDR1 is DFQATT and CDR2 SNEGSKA (reference sequence). The CDR3 is 14 residues long. In DNA, the CDR3 is TGCAGTGCTAGAGGCGGGGACTACTCCTACGAGCAGTACGTC. Protein: CSARGGDYSYEQYV.

The sample holds a few counts of this clonotype. The chain carries TRBV5-6 and TRBJ2-7, with 9 bases aligning to TRBD2. CDR1 and CDR2 (germline): SGHDT, YYEEEE. CDR3 length: 14 residues. V shed 0 bases, J shed 7 bases, and the junction held 5 bases outside the gene matches. The CDR3 reads CASSLGGGAREQYV. The CDR3 DNA sequence: TGTGCCAGCAGCTTGGGCGGGGGGGCCCGGGAGCAGTACGTC.

This clonotype was detected a few times. Here the CDR3 reads CSVRGGFATGELFF. The CDR3 nucleotides read TGCAGCGTTCGCGGGGGGTTCGCCACCGGGGAGCTGTTTTTT. This rearrangement joins TRBV29-1 to TRBJ2-2; 8 bases fit TRBD2. Germline lookup yields CDR1 SQVTM and CDR2 ANQGSEA. The junction had 6 bases not matched to a gene; V was cut back by 5 bases and J by 4 bases. CDR3 length: 14 residues.

For this clonotype: It may be a read error: a sequence one base away is much more abundant. The chain couples TRBV18 to TRBJ2-7, with 7 bases matching TRBD1. CDR1 is KGHSH and CDR2 is LQKENI in the germline V gene. J was trimmed by 6 bases and V by 5 bases; bases with no gene match: 10. The CDR3 totals 14 residues. CDR3 residues: CASSSNKGAGEQYF. The CDR3 DNA reads TGTGCCAGCTCATCAAATAAGGGGGCGGGCGAGCAGTACTTC.

This clonotype was seen only a few times. This chain links TRBV7-8 with TRBJ2-4, with 10 bases aligning to TRBD1. The germline V gene has CDR1 SGHVS and CDR2 FQNEAQ. V was pared by 2 bases and J by 5 bases, with 6 bases of the junction left unmatched. The CDR3 consists of 16 residues. CDR3 DNA sequence: TGTGCCAGCAGCTTAACTCATGGACAGGGGGAAAACATTCAGTACTTC. Its translation is CASSLTHGQGENIQYF. Looking up the rest from reference TRBV7-8 and TRBJ2-4 gives the full variable domain: GAGVSQSPRYKVAKRGQDVALRCDPISGHVSLFWYQQALGQGPEFLTYFQNEAQLDKSGLPSDRFFAERPEGSVSTLKIQRTQQEDSAVYLCASSLTHGQGENIQYFGAGTRLSVL.

The chain joins TRBV11-2 to TRBJ2-7; D might be TRBD1 (6 bases). Per the germline V gene, CDR1 is SGHAT and CDR2 is FQNNGV. Deletions cut 5 bases from V and 2 bases from J, with 16 bases between. The CDR3 spans 15 residues. CDR3 sequence reads: CASSTLPGHTYEQYV. CDR3 nucleotide sequence: TGTGCCAGCAGCACCCTCCCGGGACATACCTACGAGCAGTACGTC.

The gene calls are TRBV5-1 and TRBJ2-7; D is unresolved. The V and J ends lost 2 bases and 6 bases respectively, with 15 bases between them. In germline, CDR1 is SGHRS, CDR2 YFSETQ. CDR3 size: 14 residues. This CDR3 reads CASSFSGRILEQYF. CDR3 nucleotides: TGCGCCAGCAGCTTTAGTGGACGGATCCTCGAGCAGTACTTC.

The chain employs TRBV6-6 and TRBJ2-1, with TRBD1 as a possible D gene (5 bases). The CDR3 consists of 12 residues. V was trimmed by 11 bases and J by 2 bases, leaving 10 bases between them. CDR1 is MNHNY, CDR2 SVGAGI, per germline (reference sequence). DNA of the CDR3: TGTGCCTCCCAGGGTACCTACAATGAGCAGTTCTTC. Encoded protein: CASQGTYNEQFF.

In its sample, this clonotype was seen many times. This chain joins TRBV14 and TRBJ2-3; D ambiguous. The CDR3 runs to 12 residues. Trimming left V 5 bases short and J 3 bases short, with 6 bases between. Germline CDR1 is SGHDN and CDR2 is FVKESK. The CDR3 loop is CASSGETDTQYF. The CDR3, as DNA: TGTGCCAGCAGCGGAGAGACAGATACGCAGTATTTT.